Following are 29 T cell receptor beta chains from one sample sequenced in a study of blood T cell repertoires in COVID-19. The data were produced by immunoSEQ multiplex PCR, yet TCRdb's version contains in-frame clones alone and is incomplete. The table has 13,000 or so clones, 75% to 85% seen once; the top ten hold roughly a third. The source material was peripheral blood. The receptors come from a human donor in a cohort sampled during active COVID-19.

The chain couples TRBV6-1 to TRBJ1-1, with D hard to call. Germline V CDR1 and CDR2: MNHNS, SASEGT. This CDR3 has 12 residues. The V end lost 0 bases, the J end lost 11 bases, and 10 bases lay between the germline ends. The CDR3 region is CASSEAGRSAFF. The CDR3 DNA follows: TGTGCCAGCAGTGAAGCTGGCAGATCCGCTTTCTTT.

The V and J genes are TRBV6-5 and TRBJ2-7; 8 nucleotides agree with TRBD1. The germline V gene has CDR1 MNHEY and CDR2 SVGAGI. The CDR3 runs 14 residues. J lost 0 bases, V lost 6 bases, and 4 bases had no gene match. The CDR3, as DNA: TGTGCCAGCAGCAAACAGGGGGACTCCTACGAGCAGTACTTC. Protein: CASSKQGDSYEQYF.

CDR3: CASGRGPALTNTGELFF. The CDR3 coding sequence is TGTGCCAGCGGCAGGGGGCCGGCGCTCACGAACACCGGGGAGCTGTTTTTT. The genes are TRBV5-4 and TRBJ2-2, with 8 bases that match TRBD1. Germline V gene lookup returns CDR1 SGHNT and CDR2 YYREEE (reference sequence). The J segment lost 0 bases and the V segment lost 7 bases, leaving 11 bases of the junction unmatched. This CDR3 spans 17 amino acids.

The gene calls are TRBV11-2 and TRBJ1-2; no clear D. Germline CDR1 and CDR2: SGHAT and FQNNGV. Trimming stripped 1 base from V and 0 bases from J, with 9 bases between. The length of the CDR3 is 15 residues. In DNA form, the CDR3 reads TGTGCCAGCAGCTTAGTCTCGACACCTAACTATGGCTACACCTTC. It specifies CASSLVSTPNYGYTF.

This chain joins TRBV4-2 and TRBJ2-7; perhaps TRBD2 as D (5 bases). With 2 bases removed from V and 3 bases from J, the gap between germline ends came to 11 bases. The CDR3 length is 14 residues. From germline, CDR1 is LGHNA and CDR2 YNFKEQ. The CDR3 bases are TGTGCCAGCAGCCAACTCTCGGGATTCTACGAGCAGTACTTC. It specifies CASSQLSGFYEQYF.

This rearrangement joins TRBV3-1 (or the pseudogene TRBV3-2) to TRBJ1-1, with unresolved D. From germline, CDR1 is LGHDT and CDR2 YNNKEL (reference sequence). Trimming shortened V by 6 bases and J by 1 base, and 15 bases separated the two germline ends. The CDR3 is 15 residues long. In DNA form, the CDR3 reads TGTGCCAGCAGACAAAGCGGACTGCAGAACACTGAAGCTTTCTTT. The encoded protein is CASRQSGLQNTEAFF.

The chain is built from TRBV5-4 and TRBJ2-7, with a tentative D call TRBD2 (5 bases). This CDR3 spans 13 amino acids. The germline gives CDR1 SGHNT, CDR2 YYREEE (reference sequence). Between the trimmed V and J ends, which lost 0 bases and 4 bases, there was a span of 8 bases. The CDR3 nucleotides are TGTGCCAGCAGCTTGGCGACGGGATACGAGCAGTACTTC. Translated, it gives CASSLATGYEQYF.

The rearrangement joins TRBV30 to TRBJ2-7; D possibly corresponds to TRBD2 (5 bases). Trimming cost V 0 bases and J 5 bases, with 5 bases left between them. Germline lookup yields CDR1 GTSNPN and CDR2 SVGIG (reference sequence). The CDR3 loop spans 11 amino acids. The CDR3 spells CAWSVLDEQYF. CDR3 nucleotides: TGTGCCTGGAGTGTACTAGACGAGCAGTACTTC. The whole variable domain, filled in from reference TRBV30 and TRBJ2-7, reads SQTIHQWPATLVQPVGSPLSLECTVEGTSNPNLYWYRQAAGRGLQLLFYSVGIGQISSEVPQNLSASRPQDRQFILSSKKLLLSDSGFYLCAWSVLDEQYFGPGTRLTVT.

In this sample, this clone turned up a few times. The J gene is TRBJ2-2, the V gene TRBV18; tentative D call: TRBD1 (5 bases). The CDR3 sequence is 15 residues long. V gave up 2 bases and J gave up 0 bases, with 7 bases separating them. The germline gives CDR1 KGHSH, CDR2 LQKENI. The CDR3 region has the DNA TGTGCCAGCTCACCAAGACAGCCGAACACCGGGGAGCTGTTTTTT. This codes for CASSPRQPNTGELFF.

The chain joins TRBV9 to TRBJ1-2, with TRBD1 matching 10 bases. Trimming cost V 0 bases and J 8 bases; bases outside gene matches: 4. Germline CDR1 SGDLS, CDR2 YYNGEE. The CDR3 has 14 amino acids. Written as DNA, the CDR3 is TGTGCCAGCAGCGTAGAGGGACAGGGGTACGGCTACACCTTC. Amino acids: CASSVEGQGYGYTF. Filled out from reference TRBV9 and TRBJ1-2, the complete variable domain reads DSGVTQTPKHLITATGQRVTLRCSPRSGDLSVYWYQQSLDQGLQFLIQYYNGEERAKGNILERFSAQQFPDLHSELNLSSLELGDSALYFCASSVEGQGYGYTFGSGTRLTVV.

The gene calls are TRBV11-3 and TRBJ2-3; 7 nucleotides align to TRBD2. The germline gives CDR1 SGHNT, CDR2 YENEEA. This CDR3 comprises 16 residues. Trimming took 2 bases from V and 0 from J; bases not matched to a gene: 5. The CDR3: CASSLSPAGSTDTQYF. CDR3 nucleotide sequence: TGTGCCAGCAGCTTAAGCCCAGCGGGGAGCACAGATACGCAGTATTTT.

By sample share, this clone is medium-sized. The chain is built from TRBV9 and TRBJ1-1, with a tentative D call TRBD1 (5 bases). CDR3 size: 15 residues. V was pared by 4 bases and J by 4 bases, with 17 bases between. Germline values: CDR1 SGDLS, CDR2 YYNGEE. CDR3 residues: CASSTSTDLSTEAFF. The CDR3 DNA is TGTGCCAGCAGCACTTCGACAGATTTGAGCACTGAAGCTTTCTTT. Complete variable domain (other parts from reference TRBV9 and TRBJ1-1): DSGVTQTPKHLITATGQRVTLRCSPRSGDLSVYWYQQSLDQGLQFLIQYYNGEERAKGNILERFSAQQFPDLHSELNLSSLELGDSALYFCASSTSTDLSTEAFFGQGTRLTVV.

The chain is built from TRBV20-1 and TRBJ2-5; D not resolved. This CDR3 has 11 amino acids. Germline CDR1 reads DFQATT; CDR2 reads SNEGSKA (reference sequence). V was cut by 3 bases and J by 5 bases, with 7 bases left in between. Here the CDR3 DNA reads TGCAGTGCTAGTAAAGCGGAGACCCAGTACTTC. It specifies CSASKAETQYF.

The chain links TRBV7-6 to TRBJ1-1; 9 bases fit TRBD1. V lost 5 bases and J lost 8; bases outside the gene matches: 3. The CDR3 length is 12 residues. Germline V gene lookup returns CDR1 SGHVS and CDR2 FNYEAQ. CDR3 in amino acids: CASSATGGEAFF. The CDR3 DNA sequence: TGTGCCAGCAGCGCTACAGGGGGCGAAGCTTTCTTT.

This chain joins TRBV7-2 and TRBJ2-2; D perhaps matches TRBD2 (5 bases). Deletions cut 1 base from V and 1 base from J, with 10 bases between. The CDR3 spans 16 residues. Germline values: CDR1 SGHTA, CDR2 FQGNSA. The CDR3 loop is CASSLGRTLNTGELFF. CDR3 DNA sequence: TGTGCCAGCAGCTTAGGGAGGACCTTGAACACCGGGGAGCTGTTTTTT.

The chain couples TRBV7-2 to TRBJ1-5, with a tentative D call TRBD1 (6 bases). Trimming left V 1 base short and J 7 bases short, with 17 bases between. The CDR3 runs to 16 residues. Germline V lookup: CDR1 SGHTA, CDR2 FQGNSA. CDR3 DNA: TGTGCCAGCAGCTTAGGGTACAGGGCCGCAAAACAGCCCCAGCATTTT. Translating gives CASSLGYRAAKQPQHF.

V and J are TRBV29-1 and TRBJ2-5; no clear D. The CDR3 is made up of 11 amino acids. Per the germline V gene, CDR1 is SQVTM and CDR2 is ANQGSEA. V lost 4 bases, J lost 1 base, and 4 bases lay in between. CDR3 in DNA: TGCAGCGTTGGGCTCCAAGAGACCCAGTACTTC. Protein: CSVGLQETQYF.

The gene calls are TRBV28 and TRBJ2-7; no clear D. The CDR3 has 11 residues. Germline lookup yields CDR1 MDHEN and CDR2 SYDVKM. Trimming took 6 bases from V and 7 from J, leaving 10 bases between them. The CDR3 loop is CASRAFVEQYF. The CDR3 coding sequence is TGTGCCAGCAGGGCTTTCGTAGAGCAGTACTTC.

This sequence joins TRBV6-5 and TRBJ1-1; D gene uncertain. CDR1 is MNHEY and CDR2 is SVGAGI in the germline V gene. Trimming stripped 6 bases from V and 0 bases from J, with 8 bases between. The CDR3 contains 13 residues. Written as DNA, the CDR3 is TGTGCCAGCAGCCGCACACTGAACACTGAAGCTTTCTTT. The encoded protein is CASSRTLNTEAFF.

The genes are TRBV19 and TRBJ2-3, with 8 bases identical to TRBD2. The CDR3 is 15 amino acids. The germline V gene has CDR1 LNHDA and CDR2 SQIVND (reference sequence). J was trimmed by 1 base and V by 6 bases; bases with no gene match: 6. The CDR3 loop reads CASRMGAGGTDTQYF. CDR3 nucleotide sequence: TGTGCCAGTAGGATGGGAGCGGGGGGCACAGATACGCAGTATTTT.

V gene TRBV5-6 combines with J gene TRBJ2-1; D is uncertain. V lost 1 base and J 5 bases, leaving 10 bases between the germline ends. CDR3 size: 14 residues. Germline CDR1 is SGHDT and CDR2 is YYEEEE. The CDR3 DNA sequence: TGTGCCAGCAGCTTGCGTACAGAGCACAATGAGCAGTTCTTC. The encoded protein is CASSLRTEHNEQFF.

The V gene is TRBV14, the J gene TRBJ2-1; 7 bases fit TRBD1. The J segment lost 4 bases and the V segment lost 3 bases, leaving 3 bases of the junction unmatched. This CDR3 has 14 amino acids. Per the germline V gene, CDR1 is SGHDN and CDR2 is FVKESK. The DNA of the CDR3 is TGTGCCAGCAGCCAGAACAGGGGATACAATGAGCAGTTCTTC. This encodes CASSQNRGYNEQFF.

The rearrangement joins TRBV10-3 to TRBJ2-7; D ambiguous. This CDR3 has 12 residues. With 5 bases removed from V and 0 bases from J, the gap between germline ends came to 5 bases. Looked up from germline, CDR1 is ENHRY and CDR2 is SYGVKD. Here the CDR3 reads CAISMSSYEQYF. The CDR3 DNA follows: TGTGCCATCAGTATGAGCTCCTACGAGCAGTACTTC.

This clone was seen just once. The chain recombines TRBV28 with TRBJ1-5, with D uncertain. From germline, CDR1 is MDHEN and CDR2 SYDVKM. Trimming pared 0 bases from V and 4 bases from J, leaving 7 bases between. This CDR3 has 14 amino acids. The CDR3 region has the DNA TGTGCCAGCAGTTTATGGGGCAGAAATCAGCCCCAGCATTTT. Its translation: CASSLWGRNQPQHF.

V is TRBV9 and J is TRBJ2-5; 10 bases line up with TRBD1. Germline CDR1 and CDR2: SGDLS and YYNGEE. This CDR3 is 15 amino acids long. The V and J ends lost 0 bases and 5 bases, in that order; junction bases with no gene match: 4. The CDR3, as DNA: TGTGCCAGCAGCGTAGGACAGGGGGCTTTGGAGACCCAGTACTTC. As protein: CASSVGQGALETQYF.

This clone is medium-sized (0.01 to 0.1%). This sequence joins TRBV4-1 and TRBJ2-7; 8 nucleotides agree with TRBD1. V lost 3 bases, J lost 2 bases, and 6 bases stayed unmatched. The germline CDR1 and CDR2 sequences are MGHRA and YSYEKL. The CDR3 is 15 residues long. CDR3 amino acids: CASSQVTGDTYEQYF. CDR3 bases: TGCGCCAGCAGCCAGGTGACAGGGGACACCTACGAGCAGTACTTC.

V and J are TRBV7-9 and TRBJ1-5; no clear D gene. V was cut by 4 bases and J by 3 bases, with 7 bases left in between. Looked up from germline, CDR1 is SEHNR and CDR2 is FQNEAQ (reference sequence). There are 13 residues in the CDR3. CDR3 in amino acids: CASSSVLNQPQHF. In DNA form, the CDR3 reads TGTGCCAGCAGCTCTGTTCTCAATCAGCCCCAGCATTTT.

V and J are TRBV3-1 (or the pseudogene TRBV3-2) and TRBJ2-1; tentatively, D is TRBD2 (7 bases). The V gene's germline CDR1 is LGHDT and CDR2 YNNKEL (reference sequence). V was trimmed by 6 bases and J by 9 bases, leaving 18 bases between them. This CDR3 is built from 14 residues. The chain's CDR3 is CASRHRTGGREQFF. In DNA form, the CDR3 reads TGTGCCAGCAGGCACCGGACGGGGGGCCGTGAGCAGTTCTTC.

The gene calls are TRBV11-2 and TRBJ2-1; D unresolved. Looked up from germline, CDR1 is SGHAT and CDR2 is FQNNGV. The CDR3 is 16 residues long. V lost 1 base and J 0 bases, leaving 10 bases between the germline ends. CDR3 protein: CASSLVLASSYNEQFF. DNA for the CDR3: TGTGCCAGCAGCTTAGTACTTGCGAGCTCCTACAATGAGCAGTTCTTC. Based on the CDR3 plus reference TRBV11-2 and TRBJ2-1, the full variable domain is EAGVAQSPRYKIIEKRQSVAFWCNPISGHATLYWYQQILGQGPKLLIQFQNNGVVDDSQLPKDRFSAERLKGVDSTLKIQPAKLEDSAVYLCASSLVLASSYNEQFFGPGTRLTVL.